This T cell receptor beta chain derives from a study of response to subunit inactivated influenza vaccine. Findings and caveats of the study: That few new T cells are recruited by each seasonal influenza vaccination was the authors' suggestion.

V was trimmed by 7 bases and J by 2 bases, leaving 9 bases between them. The CDR3 totals 12 residues. Germline CDR1 SQVTM, CDR2 ANQGSEA. MiXCR, run by TCRdb on the RT-PCR reads, gives a single entry per CDR3 protein. The sample lists hundreds of thousands of distinct CDR3 sequences; about 7.6% were seen once. Ten or more counts support this clonotype. As yet, its antigen is unknown. This TCR was recovered from a man between 50 and 70 years old who received an inactivated influenza vaccine. The chain couples TRBV29-1 to TRBJ1-3, with D possibly matching TRBD1 (6 bases). The specimen was PBMCs from blood, collected less than 30 months after vaccination. The CDR3, as DNA: TGCAGCGCCCGGACAGCTGGAAACACCATATATTTT. It specifies CSARTAGNTIYF.